The 20 T cell receptor beta chains below come from one sample, sequenced in a study of CD8 T cells in Susac syndrome. Reverse transcription of roughly 0.45 to 1 ug RNA was carried out with random hexamers. Each CDR3 protein gets one entry after TCRdb re-called the immunoSEQ multiplex PCR reads with MiXCR. The table includes about 180,000 distinct CDR3 sequences, 85% to 95% detected once. The sequenced sample was CD8+ T cells from PBMCs. These receptor sequences come from a human donor with multiple sclerosis.

This clonotype showed up just a few times. The rearrangement links TRBV27 to TRBJ1-5; D gene uncertain. The germline V gene has CDR1 MNHEY and CDR2 SMNVEV (reference sequence). V was shortened by 5 bases and J by 3 bases, with 8 bases between the two germline ends. This CDR3 region has 13 residues. CDR3 DNA: TGTGCCAGCAGTCCGCAGGTCAATCAGCCCCAGCATTTT. Encoded protein: CASSPQVNQPQHF.

The V call is TRBV29-1, the J call TRBJ1-2; no clear D gene. The V gene lost 0 bases and the J gene lost 0 bases, with 8 bases spanning the gap. The germline V gene encodes CDR1 SQVTM and CDR2 ANQGSEA. CDR3 length: 14 residues. The CDR3 protein is CSVEEMETNYGYTF. The CDR3 nucleotides are TGCAGCGTTGAAGAAATGGAGACTAACTATGGCTACACCTTC.

V is TRBV9 and J is TRBJ2-3, with TRBD2 matching over 7 bases. The CDR3 consists of 15 residues. Germline V gene data show CDR1 as SGDLS and CDR2 as YYNGEE. V trimming: 0 bases; J trimming: 4 bases; junction bases outside the gene matches: 5. CDR3 in amino acids: CASSVEAGAADTQYF. CDR3 DNA sequence: TGTGCCAGCAGCGTAGAGGCGGGAGCGGCAGATACGCAGTATTTT.

The chain is built from TRBV27 and TRBJ2-3, with D possibly being TRBD2 (7 bases). The CDR3 runs to 15 residues. Germline CDR1 is MNHEY and CDR2 is SMNVEV (reference sequence). V was cut by 6 bases and J by 0 bases, with 13 bases left in between. DNA for the CDR3: TGTGCCAGCAGCCTGGGGGGGCTCAGCACAGATACGCAGTATTTT. Amino acids: CASSLGGLSTDTQYF.

The chain uses TRBV2 and TRBJ2-7; D unclear. The CDR3 is made up of 14 amino acids. CDR1 SNHLY and CDR2 FYNNEI come from the germline V gene. The V end lost 3 bases, the J end lost 0 bases, and 9 bases lay between the germline ends. The CDR3 sequence: CASSDGFDSYEQYF. DNA of the CDR3: TGTGCCAGCAGTGACGGATTTGACTCCTACGAGCAGTACTTC.

The rearrangement uses TRBV12-3 or TRBV12-4 and TRBJ2-1; D ambiguous. With 3 bases removed from V and 3 bases from J, the gap between germline ends came to 9 bases. The CDR3 covers 14 residues. In DNA form, the CDR3 reads TGTGCCAGCAGTTTTGGTTCCCACTACAATGAGCAGTTCTTC. It codes for CASSFGSHYNEQFF.

This chain connects TRBV29-1 to TRBJ2-3; weak D call: TRBD2 (6 bases). This CDR3 contains 15 residues. V gave up 4 bases and J gave up 4 bases, with 18 bases separating them. Germline V gene sequence: CDR1 SQVTM, CDR2 ANQGSEA. For the CDR3, the DNA is TGCAGCGTTGGTTCGACGGGAGATTGGGCAGATACGCAGTATTTT. Protein: CSVGSTGDWADTQYF.

The V call is TRBV28, the J call TRBJ2-1; 10 nucleotides agree with TRBD2. This CDR3 region has 16 residues. Per the germline V gene, CDR1 is MDHEN and CDR2 is SYDVKM. The V and J ends lost 4 bases and 0 bases, in that order; junction bases with no gene match: 3. CDR3 DNA: TGTGCCAGCAGTTGGAGACTAGCGGGCTCCTACAATGAGCAGTTCTTC. It encodes CASSWRLAGSYNEQFF.

J is TRBJ2-1 and V is TRBV5-1, with no clear D. CDR3 length equals 14 residues. The V end was cut by 5 bases, the J end by 6 bases, with 15 bases between. In germline, CDR1 is SGHRS, CDR2 YFSETQ. CDR3 nucleotides: TGCGCCAGCAGTCCGCTTCCAGGTAGCAATGAGCAGTTCTTC. Its protein is CASSPLPGSNEQFF.

V usage is TRBV6-5 and J usage is TRBJ2-1; a possible D gene is TRBD1 (5 bases). Deletions cut 5 bases from V and 8 bases from J, with 13 bases between. From germline, CDR1 is MNHEY and CDR2 SVGAGI. The CDR3 consists of 13 residues. In nucleotides, the CDR3 is TGTGCCAGCAGTGGGGCCGCGTCCGATGAGCAGTTCTTC. Its protein is CASSGAASDEQFF.

The CDR3 reads CASSTGTGPYEQYF. The CDR3 DNA sequence: TGCGCCAGCAGCACCGGGACAGGGCCCTACGAGCAGTACTTC. The chain combines TRBV5-1 with TRBJ2-7; 9 bases agree with TRBD1. This CDR3 has 14 amino acids. Trimming removed 4 bases from V and 2 bases from J; junction bases left unmatched: 4. Germline CDR1 reads SGHRS; CDR2 reads YFSETQ.

This rearrangement joins TRBV2 to TRBJ2-1; 13 nucleotides agree with TRBD2. Germline V gene lookup returns CDR1 SNHLY and CDR2 FYNNEI. J gave up 2 bases and V 8 bases, and 3 bases lay outside the gene matches. The CDR3 sequence is 15 residues long. The CDR3 is CASSGTSGTYNEQFF. CDR3 nucleotides: TGTGCCAGCTCCGGGACTAGCGGGACCTACAATGAGCAGTTCTTC.

This chain joins TRBV7-9 and TRBJ2-1; 7 nucleotides match TRBD1. This CDR3 is built from 12 residues. CDR1 is SEHNR and CDR2 is FQNEAQ in the germline V gene (reference sequence). V was pared by 5 bases and J by 9 bases, with 4 bases of the junction left unmatched. CDR3 sequence reads: CASSVQGTEQFF. In DNA, the CDR3 is TGTGCCAGCAGCGTACAGGGGACTGAGCAGTTCTTC.

The chain combines TRBV27 with TRBJ2-5, with 9 bases that match TRBD2. V shed 5 bases and J 5 bases; nucleotides not matched to a gene: 12. The length of the CDR3 is 16 residues. Germline CDR1 reads MNHEY; CDR2 reads SMNVEV (reference sequence). CDR3 sequence: CASSLTTGTSLETQYF. CDR3 in DNA: TGTGCCAGCAGTCTAACGACCGGGACTAGCTTGGAGACCCAGTACTTC.

The chain employs TRBV28 and TRBJ1-5, with unresolved D. CDR1 is MDHEN and CDR2 is SYDVKM in the germline V gene. The CDR3 is 14 amino acids. V was pared by 7 bases and J by 3 bases, with 13 bases between. CDR3: CASNMMGINQPQHF. The CDR3 region has the DNA TGTGCCAGCAACATGATGGGAATCAATCAGCCCCAGCATTTT.

The V gene is TRBV6-5, the J gene TRBJ2-7; tentatively, D is TRBD2 (6 bases). This CDR3 contains 11 residues. V lost 9 bases to trimming and J lost 6 bases, with 12 bases between them. Per the germline V gene, CDR1 is MNHEY and CDR2 is SVGAGI. The CDR3 DNA is TGTGCCAGTAACTACGGGGGCGAGCAGTACTTC. It encodes CASNYGGEQYF.

The gene calls are TRBV10-3 and TRBJ2-7, with D unresolved. This CDR3 spans 12 amino acids. Between the trimmed V and J ends, which lost 7 bases and 0 bases, there was a span of 7 bases. Per the germline V gene, CDR1 is ENHRY and CDR2 is SYGVKD. The CDR3 protein is CAITSASYEQYF. The CDR3 DNA is TGTGCCATCACGTCCGCCTCCTACGAGCAGTACTTC.

The J gene is TRBJ2-7, the V gene TRBV29-1; 7 nucleotides line up with TRBD2. Germline V gives CDR1 SQVTM, CDR2 ANQGSEA. V was pared by 6 bases and J by 6 bases, with 14 bases of the junction left unmatched. The CDR3 has 14 residues. The CDR3 DNA sequence: TGCAGCGTCCGGGGGGAACTAGCGAGTTTCGAGCAGTACTTC. Protein sequence: CSVRGELASFEQYF.

In regard to this clonotype: Mismatch with germline at one junction end may stem from a read error. The J gene is TRBJ2-4, the V gene TRBV25-1; unclear D gene. Germline V gene lookup returns CDR1 MGHDK and CDR2 SYGVNS. The CDR3 contains 13 residues. CDR3 sequence: CASSENSYLPPHF. The CDR3 DNA reads TGTGCCAGCAGTGAGAATAGCTACTTGCCGCCGCACTTC.

The chain joins TRBV2 to TRBJ2-3, with a possible D match to TRBD1 (6 bases). Germline CDR1 and CDR2: SNHLY and FYNNEI. The CDR3 consists of 12 residues. The V and J ends lost 5 bases and 14 bases respectively, with 17 bases between them. CDR3 residues: CASSPWGRGWYF. In nucleotides, the CDR3 is TGTGCCAGCAGTCCTTGGGGGCGAGGTTGGTATTTT.